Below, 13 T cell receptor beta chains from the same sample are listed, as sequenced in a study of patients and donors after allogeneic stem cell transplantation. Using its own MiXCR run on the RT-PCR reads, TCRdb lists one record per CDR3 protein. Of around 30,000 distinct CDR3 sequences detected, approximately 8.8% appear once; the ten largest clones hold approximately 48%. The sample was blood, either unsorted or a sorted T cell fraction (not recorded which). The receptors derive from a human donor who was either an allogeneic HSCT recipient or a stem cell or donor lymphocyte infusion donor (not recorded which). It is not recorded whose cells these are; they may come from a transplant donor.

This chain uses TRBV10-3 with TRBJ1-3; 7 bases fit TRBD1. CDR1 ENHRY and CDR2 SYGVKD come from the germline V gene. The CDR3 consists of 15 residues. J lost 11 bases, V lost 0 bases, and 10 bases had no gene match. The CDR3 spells CAISESIGGAFPIYF. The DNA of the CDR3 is TGTGCCATCAGTGAGTCGATAGGGGGCGCTTTCCCCATATATTTT.

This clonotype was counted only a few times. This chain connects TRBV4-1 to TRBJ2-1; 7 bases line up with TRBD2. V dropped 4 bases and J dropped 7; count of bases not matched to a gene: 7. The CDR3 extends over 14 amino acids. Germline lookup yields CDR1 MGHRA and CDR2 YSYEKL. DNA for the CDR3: TGCGCCAGCAGCCTGGGAGGGCCCGGGAATGAGCAGTTCTTC. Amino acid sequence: CASSLGGPGNEQFF.

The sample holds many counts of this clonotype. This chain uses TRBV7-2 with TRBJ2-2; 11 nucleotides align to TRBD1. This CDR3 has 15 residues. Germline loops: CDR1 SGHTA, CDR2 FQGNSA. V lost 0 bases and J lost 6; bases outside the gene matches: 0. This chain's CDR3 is CASSLAGQGAGELFF. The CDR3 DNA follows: TGTGCCAGCAGCTTAGCGGGACAGGGGGCCGGGGAGCTGTTTTTT.

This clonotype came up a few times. In DNA form, the CDR3 reads TGTGCCAGCAGTCCAGGGACTAGCGGGAGTCGCCAAGAGACCCAGTACTTC. It encodes CASSPGTSGSRQETQYF. This rearrangement joins TRBV3-1 to TRBJ2-5; 14 bases align to TRBD2. The CDR3 consists of 17 residues. J gave up 1 base and V 6 bases, and 7 bases lay outside the gene matches. CDR1 and CDR2 from the germline V gene are LGHDT and YNNKEL (reference sequence).

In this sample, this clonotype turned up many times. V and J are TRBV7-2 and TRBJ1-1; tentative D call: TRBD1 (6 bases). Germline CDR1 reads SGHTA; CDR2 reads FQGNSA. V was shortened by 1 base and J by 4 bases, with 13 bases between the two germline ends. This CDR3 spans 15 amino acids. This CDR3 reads CASSLVAGGATEAFF. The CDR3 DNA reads TGTGCCAGCAGCTTAGTGGCGGGGGGGGCCACTGAAGCTTTCTTT.

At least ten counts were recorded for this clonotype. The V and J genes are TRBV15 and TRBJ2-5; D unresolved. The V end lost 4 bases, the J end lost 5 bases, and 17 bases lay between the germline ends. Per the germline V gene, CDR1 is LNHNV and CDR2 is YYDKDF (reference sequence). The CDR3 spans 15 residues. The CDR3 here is CATSMRPDWAETQYF. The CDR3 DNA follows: TGTGCCACCAGCATGCGGCCTGATTGGGCTGAGACCCAGTACTTC. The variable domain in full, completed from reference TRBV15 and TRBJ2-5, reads DAMVIQNPRYQVTQFGKPVTLSCSQTLNHNVMYWYQQKSSQAPKLLFHYYDKDFNNEADTPDNFQSRRPNTSFCFLDIRSPGLGDTAMYLCATSMRPDWAETQYFGPGTRLLVL.

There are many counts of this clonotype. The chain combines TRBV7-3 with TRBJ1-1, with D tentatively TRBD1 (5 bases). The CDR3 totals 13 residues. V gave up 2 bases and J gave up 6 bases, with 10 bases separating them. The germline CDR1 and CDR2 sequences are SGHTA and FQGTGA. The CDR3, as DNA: TGTGCCAGCAGCTTACAGGGAAAAGCTGAAGCTTTCTTT. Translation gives CASSLQGKAEAFF.

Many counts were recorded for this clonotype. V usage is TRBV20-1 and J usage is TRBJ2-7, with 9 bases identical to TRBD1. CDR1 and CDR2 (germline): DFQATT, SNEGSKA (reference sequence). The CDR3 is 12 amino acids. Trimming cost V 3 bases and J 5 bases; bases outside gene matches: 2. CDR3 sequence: CSARRQGDEQYF. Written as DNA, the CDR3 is TGCAGTGCTAGGAGACAGGGGGACGAGCAGTACTTC.

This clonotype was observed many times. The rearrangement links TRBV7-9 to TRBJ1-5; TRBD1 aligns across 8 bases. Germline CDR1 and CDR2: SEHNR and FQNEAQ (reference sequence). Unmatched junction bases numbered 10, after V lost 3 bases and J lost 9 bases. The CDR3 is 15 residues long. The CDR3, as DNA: TGTGCCAGCAGCTTGGACAGGGCTATTGGGGGGCCCCAGCATTTT. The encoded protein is CASSLDRAIGGPQHF.

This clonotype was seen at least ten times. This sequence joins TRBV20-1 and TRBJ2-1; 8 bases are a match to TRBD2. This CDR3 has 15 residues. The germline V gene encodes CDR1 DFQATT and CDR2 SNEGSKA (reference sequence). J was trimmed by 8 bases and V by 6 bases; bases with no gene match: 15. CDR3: CSAKGGSGAGDEQFF. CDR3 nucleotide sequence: TGCAGTGCAAAAGGGGGTAGCGGGGCGGGAGATGAGCAGTTCTTC.

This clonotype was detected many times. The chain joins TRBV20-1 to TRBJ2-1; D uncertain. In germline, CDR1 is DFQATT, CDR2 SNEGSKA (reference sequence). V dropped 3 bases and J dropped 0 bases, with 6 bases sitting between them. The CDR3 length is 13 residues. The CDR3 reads CSASRASYNEQFF. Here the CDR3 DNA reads TGCAGTGCTAGCCGGGCCTCCTACAATGAGCAGTTCTTC.

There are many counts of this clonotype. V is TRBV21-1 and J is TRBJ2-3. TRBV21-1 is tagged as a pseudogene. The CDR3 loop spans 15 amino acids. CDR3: CASSKVIQGTDTQYF. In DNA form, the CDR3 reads TGTGCCAGCAGCAAAGTTATCCAGGGCACAGATACGCAGTATTTT.

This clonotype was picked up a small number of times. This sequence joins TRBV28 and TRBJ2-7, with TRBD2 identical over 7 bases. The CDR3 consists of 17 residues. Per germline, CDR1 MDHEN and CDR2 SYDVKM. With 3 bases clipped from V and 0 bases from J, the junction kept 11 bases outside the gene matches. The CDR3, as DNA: TGTGCCAGCAGTTTGCGGGTTAGCGGGCCTTTCTCCTACGAGCAGTACTTC. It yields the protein CASSLRVSGPFSYEQYF.